This TCR beta chain originates from a study of cytomegalovirus exposure and HLA in healthy donors. The study's findings and limits: Analysis performed later found more than 15,000 TCR beta sequences associated with HLA alleles at 0.05 false discovery rate. Per a prior analysis, the majority of TCR beta V segments were productive roughly 90% or roughly 30% of the time.

As regards this clone: Its antigen is undetermined.

Primers: 60 Vbeta forward and 13 Jbeta reverse. Only in-frame clones appear in the TCRdb table, and some are missing; sequencing was by immunoSEQ multiplex PCR. Of around 190,000 clones listed, around nine tenths are singletons. The CDR3 has 13 amino acids. CDR1 and CDR2 from the germline V gene are LNHDA and SQIVND (reference sequence). V lost 5 bases and J 2 bases, leaving 8 bases between the germline ends. Sequenced: PBMCs. This sequence was found in a woman aged 30 to 39 in good health and CMV-seronegative. This chain uses TRBV19 with TRBJ2-3, with D possibly TRBD1 on 5 matching bases. The CDR3 spells CASSVTATDTQYF. CDR3 in DNA: TGTGCCAGTAGTGTGACAGCCACAGATACGCAGTATTTT.